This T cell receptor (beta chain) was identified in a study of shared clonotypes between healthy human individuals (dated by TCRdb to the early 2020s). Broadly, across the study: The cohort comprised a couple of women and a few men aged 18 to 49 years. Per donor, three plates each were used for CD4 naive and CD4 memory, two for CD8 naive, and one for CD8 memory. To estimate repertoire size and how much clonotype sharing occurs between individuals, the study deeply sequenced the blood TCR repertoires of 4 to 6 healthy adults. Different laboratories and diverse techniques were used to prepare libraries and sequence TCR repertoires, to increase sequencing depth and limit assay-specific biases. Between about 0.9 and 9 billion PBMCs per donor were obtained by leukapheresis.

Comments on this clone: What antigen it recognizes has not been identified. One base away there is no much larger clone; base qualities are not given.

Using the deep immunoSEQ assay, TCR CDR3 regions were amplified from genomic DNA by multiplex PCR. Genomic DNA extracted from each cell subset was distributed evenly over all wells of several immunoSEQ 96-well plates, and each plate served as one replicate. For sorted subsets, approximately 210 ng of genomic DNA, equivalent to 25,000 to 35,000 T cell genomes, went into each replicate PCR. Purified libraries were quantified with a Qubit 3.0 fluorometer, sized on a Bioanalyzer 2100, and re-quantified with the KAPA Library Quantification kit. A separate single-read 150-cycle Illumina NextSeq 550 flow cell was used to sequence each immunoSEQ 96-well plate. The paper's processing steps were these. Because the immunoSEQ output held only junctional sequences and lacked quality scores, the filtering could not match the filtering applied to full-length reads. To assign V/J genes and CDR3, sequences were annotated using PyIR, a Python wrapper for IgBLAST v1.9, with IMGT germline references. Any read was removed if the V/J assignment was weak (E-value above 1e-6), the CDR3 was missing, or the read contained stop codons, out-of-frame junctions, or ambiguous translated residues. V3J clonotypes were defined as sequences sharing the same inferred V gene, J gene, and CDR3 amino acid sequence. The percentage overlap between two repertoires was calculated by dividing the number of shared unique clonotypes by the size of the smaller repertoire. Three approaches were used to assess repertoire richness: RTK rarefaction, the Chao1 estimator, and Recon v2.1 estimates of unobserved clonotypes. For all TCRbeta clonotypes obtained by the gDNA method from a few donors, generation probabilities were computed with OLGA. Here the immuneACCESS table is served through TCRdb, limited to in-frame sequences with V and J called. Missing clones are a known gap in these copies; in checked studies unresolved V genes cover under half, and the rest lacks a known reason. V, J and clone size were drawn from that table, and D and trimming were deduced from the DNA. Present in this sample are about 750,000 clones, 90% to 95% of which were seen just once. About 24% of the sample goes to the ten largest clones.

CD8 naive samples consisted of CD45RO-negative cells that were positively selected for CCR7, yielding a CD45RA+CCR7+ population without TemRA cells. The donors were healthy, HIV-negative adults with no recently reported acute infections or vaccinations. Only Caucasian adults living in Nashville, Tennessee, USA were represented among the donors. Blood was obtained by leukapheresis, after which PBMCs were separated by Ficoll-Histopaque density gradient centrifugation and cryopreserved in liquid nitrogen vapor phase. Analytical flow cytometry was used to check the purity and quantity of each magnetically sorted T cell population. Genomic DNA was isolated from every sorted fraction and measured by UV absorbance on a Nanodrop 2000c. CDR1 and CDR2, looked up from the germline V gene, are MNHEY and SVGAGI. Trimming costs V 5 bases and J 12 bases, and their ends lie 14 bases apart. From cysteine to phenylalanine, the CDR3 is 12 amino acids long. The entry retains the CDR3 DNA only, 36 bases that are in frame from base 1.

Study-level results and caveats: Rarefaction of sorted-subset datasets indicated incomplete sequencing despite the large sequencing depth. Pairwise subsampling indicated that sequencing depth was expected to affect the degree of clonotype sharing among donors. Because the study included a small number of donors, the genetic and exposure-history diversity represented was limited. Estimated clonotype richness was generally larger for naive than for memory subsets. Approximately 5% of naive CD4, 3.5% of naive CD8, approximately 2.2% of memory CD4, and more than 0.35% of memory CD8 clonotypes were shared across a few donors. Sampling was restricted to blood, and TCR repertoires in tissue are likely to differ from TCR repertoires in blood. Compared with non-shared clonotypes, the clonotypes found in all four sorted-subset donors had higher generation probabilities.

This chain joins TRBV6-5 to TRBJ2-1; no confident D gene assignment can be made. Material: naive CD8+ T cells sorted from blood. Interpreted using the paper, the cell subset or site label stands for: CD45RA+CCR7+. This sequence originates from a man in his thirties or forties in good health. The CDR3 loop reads CASSPPGPAQFF. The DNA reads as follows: TGTGCCAGCAGTCCCCCTGGTCCCGCGCAGTTCTTC.